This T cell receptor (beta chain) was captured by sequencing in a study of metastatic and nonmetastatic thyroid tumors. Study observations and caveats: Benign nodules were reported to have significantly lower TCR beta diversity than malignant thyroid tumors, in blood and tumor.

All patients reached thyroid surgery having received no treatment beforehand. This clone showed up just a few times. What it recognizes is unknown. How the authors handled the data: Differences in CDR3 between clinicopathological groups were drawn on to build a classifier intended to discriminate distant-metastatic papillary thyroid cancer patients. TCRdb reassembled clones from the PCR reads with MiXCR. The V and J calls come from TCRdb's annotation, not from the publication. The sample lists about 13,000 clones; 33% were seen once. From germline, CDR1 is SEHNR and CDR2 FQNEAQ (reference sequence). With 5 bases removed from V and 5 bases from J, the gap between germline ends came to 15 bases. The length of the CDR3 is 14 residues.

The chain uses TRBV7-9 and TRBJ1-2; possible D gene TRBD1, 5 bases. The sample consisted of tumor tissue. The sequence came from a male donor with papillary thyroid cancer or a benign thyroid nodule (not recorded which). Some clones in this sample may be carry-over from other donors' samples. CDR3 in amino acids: CASSTDSIIYGYTF. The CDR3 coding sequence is TGTGCCAGCAGCACCGACAGCATCATATATGGCTACACCTTC. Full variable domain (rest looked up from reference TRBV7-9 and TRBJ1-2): DTGVSQNPRHKITKRGQNVTFRCDPISEHNRLYWYRQTLGQGPEFLTYFQNEAQLEKSRLLSDRFSAERPKGSFSTLEIQRTEQGDSAMYLCASSTDSIIYGYTFGSGTRLTVV.